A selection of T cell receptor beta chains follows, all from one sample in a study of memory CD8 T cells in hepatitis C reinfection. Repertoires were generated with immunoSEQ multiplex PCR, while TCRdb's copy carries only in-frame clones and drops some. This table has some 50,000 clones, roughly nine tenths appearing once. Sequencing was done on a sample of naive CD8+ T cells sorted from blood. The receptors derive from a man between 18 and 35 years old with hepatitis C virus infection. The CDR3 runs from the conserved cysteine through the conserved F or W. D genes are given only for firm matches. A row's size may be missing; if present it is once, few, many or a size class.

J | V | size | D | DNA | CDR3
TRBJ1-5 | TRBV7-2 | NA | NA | TGTGCCAGCAGCATCCACGAGGGCGAGAATCAGCCCCAGCATTTT | CASSIHEGENQPQHF
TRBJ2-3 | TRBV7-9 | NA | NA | TGTGCCAGCAGCCCGCCGGGGGGCACAGATACGCAGTATTTT | CASSPPGGTDTQYF
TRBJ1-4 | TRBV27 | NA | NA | TGTGCCAGCAGTTTATATATGGGAGGAAATGAAAAACTGTTTTTT | CASSLYMGGNEKLFF
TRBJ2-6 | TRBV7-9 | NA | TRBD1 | TGTGCCAGCAGCCGGGACAGGGTACGGGCCTCTGGGGCCAACGTCCTGACTTTC | CASSRDRVRASGANVLTF
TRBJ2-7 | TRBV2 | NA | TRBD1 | TGTGCCAGCAGTGAAGCCTTGACAGGGGTAACCTACGAGCAGTACTTC | CASSEALTGVTYEQYF
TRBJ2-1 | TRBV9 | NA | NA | TGTGCCAGCAGCGTATTAGGGAGTCAATACAATGAGCAGTTCTTC | CASSVLGSQYNEQFF
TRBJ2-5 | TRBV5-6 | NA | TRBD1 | TGTGCCAGCAGCCCCGTCGGGACAGGGGAGGAGACCCAGTACTTC | CASSPVGTGEETQYF
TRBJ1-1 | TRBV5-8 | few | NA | TGTGCCAGCAGCTTGGCAGGCACGAGTGTGAACACTGAAGCTTTCTTT | CASSLAGTSVNTEAFF
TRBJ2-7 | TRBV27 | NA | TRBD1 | TGTGCCAGCAGTTTAACCGGGACAGGGTTTTACGAGCAGTACTTC | CASSLTGTGFYEQYF
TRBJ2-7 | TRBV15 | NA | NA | TGTGCCACCAGCGCTGGACTTGGATACGAGCAGTACTTC | CATSAGLGYEQYF
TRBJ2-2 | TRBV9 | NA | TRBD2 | TGTGCCAGCAGCTCCCCCACGGGGGGGGAGGTGAACGGGGAGCTGTTTTTT | CASSSPTGGEVNGELFF
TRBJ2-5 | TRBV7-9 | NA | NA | TGTGCCAGCAGCTTAACTAATGGAGGAGAGACCCAGTACTTC | CASSLTNGGETQYF
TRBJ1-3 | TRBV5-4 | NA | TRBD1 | TGTGCCAGCAGCTTGGGACAGGGGGTCGGAAACACCATATATTTT | CASSLGQGVGNTIYF
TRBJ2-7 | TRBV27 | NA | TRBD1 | TGTGCCAGCAGTTTATGGGACAGGGGAGGCGAGCAGTACTTC | CASSLWDRGGEQYF
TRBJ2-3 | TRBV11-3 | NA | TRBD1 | TGTGCCAGCAGCCCAAGACAGGGACCCACAGATACGCAGTATTTT | CASSPRQGPTDTQYF
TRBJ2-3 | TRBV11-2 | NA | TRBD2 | TGTGCCAGCAGCTTAGATCGACTAGCGGTCTCTAGCACAGATACGCAGTATTTT | CASSLDRLAVSSTDTQYF
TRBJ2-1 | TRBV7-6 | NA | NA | TGTGCCAGCAGCTTAGAGCGGGTCAATGAGCAGTTCTTC | CASSLERVNEQFF
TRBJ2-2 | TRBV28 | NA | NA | TGTGCCAGCAGTTTCTCCTGGGGCCCTAACACCGGGGAGCTGTTTTTT | CASSFSWGPNTGELFF
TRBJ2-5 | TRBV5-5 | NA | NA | TGTGCCAGCAGCCCCGGGATGGTGGGGTACCAAGAGACCCAGTACTTC | CASSPGMVGYQETQYF
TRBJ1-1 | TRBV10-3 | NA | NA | TGTGCCATCAGTGAAACGGGGGACACTGAAGCTTTCTTT | CAISETGDTEAFF
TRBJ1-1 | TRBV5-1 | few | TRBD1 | TGCGCCAGCAGCGGCGGGACAGGGGAGGGGGACACTGAAGCTTTCTTT | CASSGGTGEGDTEAFF
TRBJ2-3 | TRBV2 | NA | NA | TGTGCCAGCAGACCGGTGGGCACAGATACGCAGTATTTT | CASRPVGTDTQYF
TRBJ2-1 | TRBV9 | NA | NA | TGTGCCAGCAGCGTAGGCAGTATCTACAATGAGCAGTTCTTC | CASSVGSIYNEQFF
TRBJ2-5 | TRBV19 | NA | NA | TGTGCCAGTAGTCCCCGGGAGAGGCGAGAGACCCAGTACTTC | CASSPRERRETQYF
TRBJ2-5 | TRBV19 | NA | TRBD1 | TGTGCCAGTAGTCCCGACAGGGGAGGCTTTGGGACCCAGTACTTC | CASSPDRGGFGTQYF
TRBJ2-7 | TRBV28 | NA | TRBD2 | TGTGCCAGCAGCTCCCCCGCGGGAGTATTGAGAGAGCAGTACTTC | CASSSPAGVLREQYF
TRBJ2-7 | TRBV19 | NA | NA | TGTGCCAGTAGTTCCACATGGACAGACAGGACCTACGAGCAGTACTTC | CASSSTWTDRTYEQYF
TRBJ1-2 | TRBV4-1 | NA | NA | TGCGCCAGCAGCCAAGTCAGGGGTCCTAACTATGGCTACACCTTC | CASSQVRGPNYGYTF
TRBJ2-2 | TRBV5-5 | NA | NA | TGTGCCAGCAGCTTGGTAGCGTCGAACACCGGGGAGCTGTTTTTT | CASSLVASNTGELFF
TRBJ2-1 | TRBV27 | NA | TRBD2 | TGTGCCAGCTCGGGGCTAGCGGGAGGGGATGAGCAGTTCTTC | CASSGLAGGDEQFF
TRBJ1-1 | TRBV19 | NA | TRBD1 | TGTGCCTCGACAGGGGGCCCTAACACTGAAGCTTTCTTT | CASTGGPNTEAFF
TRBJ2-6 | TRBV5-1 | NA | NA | TGCGCCAGCAGCTTGGCCCTCGGGACAAGTCTTGGCTCTGGGGCCAACGTCCTGACTTTC | CASSLALGTSLGSGANVLTF
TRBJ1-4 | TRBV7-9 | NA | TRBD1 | TGTGCCAGCAGCCCTGGGGACAGGGGGAGGGCCGAGGAAAAACTGTTTTTT | CASSPGDRGRAEEKLFF
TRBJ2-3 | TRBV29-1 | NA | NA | TGCAGCGTTGATATCGAGGCCACTTACACAGATACGCAGTATTTT | CSVDIEATYTDTQYF
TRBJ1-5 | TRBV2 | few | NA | TGTGCCAGCAGTGAAGTCGATCAGCCCCAGCATTTT | CASSEVDQPQHF
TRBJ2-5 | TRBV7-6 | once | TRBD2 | TGTGCCAGCAGCCCGACTTCTAGCGGAATGTACCAAGAGACCCAGTACTTC | CASSPTSSGMYQETQYF